What follows are 30 T cell receptor beta chains derived from one specimen sequenced in a study of shared clonotypes between healthy human individuals. TCRdb keeps only in-frame clones here, not all; method: immunoSEQ multiplex PCR. The profile shows fewer than 650,000 clones, less than 80% of them singletons. The sequencing sample was made of PBMCs. These TCRs come from a woman in her thirties or forties in good health. Some clones in this sample may be carry-over from other donors' samples.

The V call is TRBV7-2, the J call TRBJ1-5, with D unresolved. CDR3 size: 14 residues. V was trimmed by 1 base and J by 7 bases, leaving 11 bases between them. CDR1 and CDR2 from the germline V gene are SGHTA and FQGNSA. The CDR3 coding sequence is TGTGCCAGCAGCTTAGTCCGGGGTGAGCAGCCCCAGCATTTT. This gives the protein CASSLVRGEQPQHF. The full variable domain, completed using reference TRBV7-2 and TRBJ1-5, is GAGVSQSPSNKVTEKGKDVELRCDPISGHTALYWYRQSLGQGLEFLIYFQGNSAPDKSGLPSDRFSAERTGGSVSTLTIQRTQQEDSAVYLCASSLVRGEQPQHFGDGTRLSIL.

The gene calls are TRBV29-1 and TRBJ2-1; maybe TRBD2 (6 bases). Trimming shortened V by 3 bases and J by 5 bases, and 17 bases separated the two germline ends. Per germline, CDR1 SQVTM and CDR2 ANQGSEA. The CDR3 runs 15 residues. The CDR3 here is CSVDNRAGRHNEQFF. In DNA form, the CDR3 reads TGCAGCGTTGATAATCGAGCGGGCAGACACAATGAGCAGTTCTTC.

The chain uses TRBV4-2 and TRBJ2-7; D gene unclear. The germline V gene has CDR1 LGHNA and CDR2 YNFKEQ. The germline V and J ends were trimmed by 1 base and 5 bases, with 9 bases remaining between them. The CDR3 totals 13 residues. The CDR3 nucleotides are TGTGCCAGCAGCCAAGGAATAGTCGACGAGCAGTACTTC. As protein: CASSQGIVDEQYF.

Only one count was recorded for this clone. The J gene is TRBJ2-5, the V gene TRBV6-5; 11 bases fit TRBD1. V shed 2 bases, J shed 11 bases, and the junction held 4 bases outside the gene matches. This CDR3 spans 13 amino acids. Germline-derived CDR1 and CDR2 are MNHEY and SVGAGI. CDR3 sequence reads: CASSYGQGAEQYF. CDR3 sequence (DNA): TGTGCCAGCAGTTACGGACAGGGGGCTGAGCAGTACTTC.

The chain combines TRBV7-2 with TRBJ2-7; perhaps TRBD1 as D (6 bases). The CDR3 totals 16 residues. CDR1 is SGHTA and CDR2 is FQGNSA in the germline V gene. V was clipped by 1 base and J by 2 bases, with 15 bases between them. This CDR3 reads CASSLDWGQAPYEQYF. CDR3 bases: TGTGCCAGCAGCTTAGATTGGGGGCAGGCTCCCTACGAGCAGTACTTC.

The chain uses TRBV29-1 and TRBJ2-2, with 9 bases identical to TRBD1. The germline V gene has CDR1 SQVTM and CDR2 ANQGSEA. The junction had 8 bases not matched to a gene; V was cut back by 4 bases and J by 2 bases. This CDR3 has 16 residues. CDR3 residues: CSVGADRGSNTGELFF. The DNA of the CDR3 is TGCAGCGTTGGTGCGGACAGGGGCTCAAACACCGGGGAGCTGTTTTTT.

The J gene is TRBJ2-2, the V gene TRBV2, with TRBD2 matching over 11 bases. CDR3 length: 17 amino acids. Per germline, CDR1 SNHLY and CDR2 FYNNEI. J lost 7 bases, V lost 4 bases, and 11 bases had no gene match. The CDR3 bases are TGTGCCAGCAGTGCTACCGGGACTAGCGGAGGGGGCGGGGAGCTGTTTTTT. Translation gives CASSATGTSGGGGELFF.

The gene calls are TRBV7-9 and TRBJ2-2; 11 nucleotides agree with TRBD2. Germline values: CDR1 SEHNR, CDR2 FQNEAQ (reference sequence). This CDR3 spans 16 amino acids. V gave up 5 bases and J gave up 1 base; unmatched junction bases: 3. The CDR3 DNA reads as TGTGCCAGCAGCCTTGGACTAGCGGGGAACACCGGGGAGCTGTTTTTT. As protein: CASSLGLAGNTGELFF.

This chain links TRBV2 with TRBJ1-2; no clear D. Looked up from germline, CDR1 is SNHLY and CDR2 is FYNNEI. The CDR3 spans 14 residues. The V gene lost 7 bases and the J gene lost 8 bases, with 20 bases spanning the gap. The CDR3: CASIRYALERGYTF. The DNA for the CDR3 is TGTGCCAGCATCCGCTATGCCCTGGAAAGGGGCTACACCTTC.

V usage is TRBV5-4 and J usage is TRBJ1-2, with D possibly being TRBD1 (5 bases). V was shortened by 2 bases and J by 2 bases, with 13 bases between the two germline ends. Per the germline V gene, CDR1 is SGHNT and CDR2 is YYREEE (reference sequence). This CDR3 has 15 residues. The CDR3 loop is CASSLIWTTNYGYTF. CDR3 sequence (DNA): TGTGCCAGCAGCTTAATCTGGACAACAAACTATGGCTACACCTTC.

The sample holds many counts of this clone. CDR3 sequence reads: CASSHRDRPNQPQHF. The CDR3 region has the DNA TGTGCCAGCAGCCACCGGGACAGACCCAATCAGCCCCAGCATTTT. The chain uses TRBV28 and TRBJ1-5, with 7 bases fitting TRBD1. This CDR3 region has 15 residues. Germline V gene data show CDR1 as MDHEN and CDR2 as SYDVKM. V lost 6 bases to trimming and J lost 3 bases; unmatched junction nucleotides: 8.

The table lists this clone with a count of one. This sequence joins TRBV7-2 and TRBJ2-7; 7 bases are a match to TRBD1. The germline V gene has CDR1 SGHTA and CDR2 FQGNSA. V was clipped by 1 base and J by 2 bases; unmatched bases: 8. The CDR3 consists of 16 residues. Here the CDR3 reads CASSLEWDSQTYEQYF. In DNA, the CDR3 is TGTGCCAGCAGCTTAGAATGGGACAGCCAAACCTACGAGCAGTACTTC.

As regards this clone: Distinct nucleotide sequences in the sample also encode this CDR3. The chain is built from TRBV2 and TRBJ2-5; D call uncertain. Trimming took off 2 bases at V and 5 bases at J, with 6 bases between the two ends. This CDR3 comprises 12 residues. Germline CDR1 SNHLY, CDR2 FYNNEI. The CDR3, as DNA: TGTGCCAGCAGTGAAAATCAGGAGACCCAGTACTTC. Translated, it gives CASSENQETQYF.

The chain has TRBV5-4 and TRBJ1-5; D unresolved. The germline CDR1 and CDR2 sequences are SGHNT and YYREEE (reference sequence). This CDR3 has 12 residues. The V gene lost 4 bases and the J gene lost 4 bases, with 6 bases spanning the gap. The CDR3 protein is CASSTENQPQHF. The CDR3 nucleotides are TGTGCCAGCAGCACGGAGAATCAGCCCCAGCATTTT.

DNA of the CDR3: TGTGCCAGCTCGAGACACATGAACACTGAAGCTTTCTTT. Translated: CASSRHMNTEAFF. The chain couples TRBV18 to TRBJ1-1, with D hard to call. Germline CDR1 and CDR2: KGHSH and LQKENI. This CDR3 comprises 13 residues. Trimming took 6 bases from V and 0 from J, leaving 8 bases between them.

The rearrangement links TRBV6-1 to TRBJ1-5, with TRBD1 as a possible D gene (5 bases). Germline CDR1 and CDR2: MNHNS and SASEGT. Trimming took 1 base from V and 6 from J, leaving 10 bases between them. The CDR3 has 14 residues. The CDR3 loop is CASSEVPGTQPQHF. The CDR3 coding sequence is TGTGCCAGCAGTGAAGTGCCAGGGACTCAGCCCCAGCATTTT.

The V and J genes are TRBV10-3 and TRBJ2-3; TRBD2 matches at 11 bases. Trimming removed 0 bases from V and 2 bases from J; junction bases left unmatched: 4. Germline CDR1 and CDR2: ENHRY and SYGVKD. The CDR3 runs 17 residues. The CDR3 coding sequence is TGTGCCATCAGTGAGTCTGGGACTAGCGGCAACACAGATACGCAGTATTTT. Amino acids: CAISESGTSGNTDTQYF.

As regards this clone: It is likely a read error: a sequence one base away is far more abundant. This CDR3 reads CASSLRPGQEPYEQYF. CDR3 sequence (DNA): TGTGCCAGCAGCTTAAGGCCGGGACAGGAACCCTACGAGCAGTACTTC. This sequence joins TRBV11-2 and TRBJ2-7, with TRBD1 identical over 8 bases. The CDR3 sequence is 16 residues long. V shed 2 bases and J 2 bases; nucleotides not matched to a gene: 8. Germline CDR1 SGHAT, CDR2 FQNNGV.

A word on this clone: A far larger clone is off by one base, so a read error is likely. The genes are TRBV28 and TRBJ1-5; D uncertain. This CDR3 has 14 amino acids. Germline values: CDR1 MDHEN, CDR2 SYDVKM. CDR3 sequence reads: CASRLALLNRPQHF. The CDR3, as DNA: TGTGCCAGCAGGTTGGCATTGCTCAATCGGCCCCAGCATTTT.

This chain links TRBV2 with TRBJ1-4; 9 bases are a match to TRBD1. The germline CDR1 and CDR2 sequences are SNHLY and FYNNEI. The CDR3 contains 15 residues. The J segment lost 8 bases and the V segment lost 2 bases, leaving 6 bases of the junction unmatched. The DNA for the CDR3 is TGTGCCAGCAGTGAACCGGGACAGGGATACGAAAAACTGTTTTTT. Protein product: CASSEPGQGYEKLFF.

The genes are TRBV27 and TRBJ2-3, with D hard to call. The CDR3 length is 14 residues. V dropped 3 bases and J dropped 0 bases, with 7 bases sitting between them. Germline lookup yields CDR1 MNHEY and CDR2 SMNVEV (reference sequence). CDR3 coding DNA: TGTGCCAGCAGTTTCCTTTTGAGCACAGATACGCAGTATTTT. The encoded protein is CASSFLLSTDTQYF.

CDR3 nucleotide sequence: TGTGCCAGCAGCTTAGCAATGAATTCACCCCTCCACTTT. It specifies CASSLAMNSPLHF. This chain links TRBV7-2 with TRBJ1-6; no clear D. V shed 0 bases and J shed 7 bases, with 4 bases lying between them. CDR1 and CDR2 from the germline V gene are SGHTA and FQGNSA. The CDR3 consists of 13 residues.

V gene TRBV5-1 combines with J gene TRBJ2-1; 10 bases fit TRBD2. Germline V gene data show CDR1 as SGHRS and CDR2 as YFSETQ. With 3 bases clipped from V and 2 bases from J, the junction kept 5 bases outside the gene matches. The CDR3 extends over 16 amino acids. The CDR3 reads CASSWTSGGAYNEQFF. The DNA of the CDR3 is TGCGCCAGCAGCTGGACTAGCGGAGGGGCCTACAATGAGCAGTTCTTC.

V usage is TRBV7-3 and J usage is TRBJ2-3, with D possibly matching TRBD1 (5 bases). The DNA end favors TRBJ1-5, so the J call may be wrong. The CDR3 spans 15 residues. Looked up from germline, CDR1 is SGHTA and CDR2 is FQGTGA. CDR3: CASSLTGLVGDTQHF. CDR3 nucleotides: TGTGCCAGCAGCTTAACGGGACTTGTGGGTGATACGCAGCATTTT.

J is TRBJ1-1 and V is TRBV5-1; weak D call: TRBD1 (5 bases). This CDR3 has 14 residues. Per germline, CDR1 SGHRS and CDR2 YFSETQ. V lost 4 bases and J lost 7, with 17 bases in between. CDR3 coding DNA: TGCGCCAGCAGCGGGGGTCCATCCAGTAGTGAAGCTTTCTTT. Its translation is CASSGGPSSSEAFF.

The chain joins TRBV30 to TRBJ2-5; D unresolved. The V gene's germline CDR1 is GTSNPN and CDR2 SVGIG (reference sequence). This CDR3 has 11 amino acids. V was shortened by 3 bases and J by 8 bases, with 10 bases between the two germline ends. CDR3 sequence: CAWRDLDTQYF. The CDR3 region has the DNA TGTGCCTGGAGGGATTTGGATACCCAGTACTTC.

This clone has just a few counts. The genes are TRBV5-1 and TRBJ2-5, with 7 bases lining up with TRBD1. Per the germline V gene, CDR1 is SGHRS and CDR2 is YFSETQ. The junction had 14 bases not matched to a gene; V was cut back by 4 bases and J by 5 bases. This CDR3 region has 16 residues. CDR3 sequence: CASSATTGDLGETQYF. CDR3 in DNA: TGCGCCAGCAGCGCTACAACAGGGGACCTAGGTGAGACCCAGTACTTC. The full variable domain, with the rest looked up from reference TRBV5-1 and TRBJ2-5, is KAGVTQTPRYLIKTRGQQVTLSCSPISGHRSVSWYQQTPGQGLQFLFEYFSETQRNKGNFPGRFSGRQFSNSRSEMNVSTLELGDSALYLCASSATTGDLGETQYFGPGTRLLVL.

The CDR3 DNA reads TGTGCCAGCTCACCAGACATGAGTCAAGGGGGAAACACCATATATTTT. Translated: CASSPDMSQGGNTIYF. This rearrangement joins TRBV18 to TRBJ1-3; no reliable D call. Trimming shortened V by 2 bases and J by 4 bases, and 15 bases separated the two germline ends. Germline V gene data show CDR1 as KGHSH and CDR2 as LQKENI. The length of the CDR3 is 16 residues.

This clone was observed a few times. The genes are TRBV6-5 and TRBJ2-5; 11 nucleotides agree with TRBD2. J lost 5 bases, V lost 1 base, and 3 bases had no gene match. The CDR3 runs to 15 residues. CDR1 is MNHEY, CDR2 SVGAGI, per germline. The CDR3 bases are TGTGCCAGCAGTTACTTGCTAGCGGGAGGCGAGACCCAGTACTTC. It specifies CASSYLLAGGETQYF.

The J gene is TRBJ1-1, the V gene TRBV4-3; 7 bases match TRBD1. After removal of 3 bases from V and 4 bases from J, the junction contained 5 bases not matched to a gene. Germline CDR1 is LGHNA and CDR2 is YSLEER. The CDR3 loop spans 14 amino acids. The CDR3 spells CASSQGQFSTEAFF. DNA for the CDR3: TGCGCCAGCAGCCAGGGACAGTTTAGCACTGAAGCTTTCTTT.